The 11 T cell receptor beta chains below come from one sample, sequenced in a study of CD8+ T cells in alopecia areata (dated by TCRdb to 2016 to 2019). The treatment or condition tag for this specimen amounts to: oral pan-JAK inhibitor, 5-10 mg twice daily. The library came from the immunoSEQ multiplex PCR assay. RNA was extracted from all samples and reverse transcribed into cDNA as template for TCR sequencing. TCRdb carries this immuneACCESS record with in-frame sequences only. Its versions omit some clonotypes, under half of them owing to an unresolved V gene in the studies checked, with the rest unexplained. Counted in this sample were 200,000 or so clones; around two fifths of them appeared once. The ten largest make up 0.48% of the sample. This sample comprised CD4+ T cells sorted from blood, obtained around week 30, from a patient treated with tofacitinib. These receptors were taken from a human donor with alopecia areata.

The chain links TRBV5-6 to TRBJ1-2; no firm D call. Per germline, CDR1 SGHDT and CDR2 YYEEEE. This CDR3 comprises 11 residues. Trimming removed 1 base from V and 10 bases from J, with 8 bases in between. CDR3 bases: TGTGCCAGCAGCTTGTCGATCTCCTACACCTTC. This sequence encodes CASSLSISYTF.

This clone came up a few times. The V call is TRBV5-1, the J call TRBJ2-2; D is possibly TRBD1 (5 bases). V dropped 2 bases and J dropped 1 base, with 6 bases sitting between them. The CDR3 contains 14 residues. CDR1 is SGHRS, CDR2 YFSETQ, per germline. The CDR3 sequence is CASSFTGNTGELFF. The DNA for the CDR3 is TGCGCCAGCAGCTTCACAGGGAACACCGGGGAGCTGTTTTTT.

In this sample, this clone turned up many times. The chain employs TRBV7-9 and TRBJ2-4; TRBD2 matches at 8 bases. This CDR3 has 15 amino acids. Losses at the gene ends were 2 bases for V and 0 bases for J; bases not matched to a gene: 0. From germline, CDR1 is SEHNR and CDR2 FQNEAQ (reference sequence). In DNA, the CDR3 is TGTGCCAGCAGCTTACGGGGGGGAGCCAAAAACATTCAGTACTTC. Translating it yields CASSLRGGAKNIQYF.

The chain combines TRBV25-1 with TRBJ1-1, with no clear D. V was trimmed by 1 base and J by 6 bases, leaving 15 bases between them. The CDR3 extends over 15 amino acids. The V gene's germline CDR1 is MGHDK and CDR2 SYGVNS. The CDR3 nucleotides read TGTGCCAGCAGTGAATGGTCCGGTCTGAGAGCTGAAGCTTTCTTT. Encoded protein: CASSEWSGLRAEAFF.

V gene TRBV7-3 combines with J gene TRBJ1-1, with D hard to call. The CDR3 covers 13 residues. The germline V gene has CDR1 SGHTA and CDR2 FQGTGA. V was cut by 5 bases and J by 1 base, with 8 bases left in between. Written as DNA, the CDR3 is TGTGCCAGCAGCCAAAGTCCGAACACTGAAGCTTTCTTT. It codes for CASSQSPNTEAFF. The full variable domain, with the rest looked up from reference TRBV7-3 and TRBJ1-1, is GAGVSQTPSNKVTEKGKYVELRCDPISGHTALYWYRQSLGQGPEFLIYFQGTGAADDSGLPNDRFFAVRPEGSVSTLKIQRTERGDSAVYLCASSQSPNTEAFFGQGTRLTVV.

Comment on this clone: At one of its ends the junction is not consistent with the germline gene, which may arise from a read error. The chain joins TRBV7-7 to TRBJ2-5; D uncertain. Germline V gives CDR1 SSHAT, CDR2 FNYEAQ (reference sequence). The CDR3 length is 15 residues. DNA of the CDR3: TGTGCTAGCAGCTTAATTGGACGGACCCAAGAGACCCAGTACTTC. As protein: CASSLIGRTQETQYF.

J is TRBJ2-1 and V is TRBV29-1; tentative D call: TRBD2 (7 bases). This CDR3 contains 16 residues. The germline CDR1 and CDR2 sequences are SQVTM and ANQGSEA. The V and J ends lost 7 bases and 4 bases respectively, with 23 bases between them. Written as DNA, the CDR3 is TGCAGCGCCACCGCCGGGGGAGGGACAAATTACAATGAGCAGTTCTTC. Its protein product is CSATAGGGTNYNEQFF.

The chain joins TRBV5-6 to TRBJ1-1; D not resolved. The CDR3 sequence is 14 residues long. The ends were cut back, 2 bases at V and 3 bases at J, with 11 bases in the middle. Germline CDR1 SGHDT, CDR2 YYEEEE. DNA for the CDR3: TGTGCCAGCAGCTTACGGGGTTGGTACACTGAAGCTTTCTTT. It encodes CASSLRGWYTEAFF.

The CDR3 nucleotides read TGTGCCAGCAGCTTGGGACTTTCAGAGACCCAGTACTTC. This codes for CASSLGLSETQYF. The V gene is TRBV5-6, the J gene TRBJ2-5; D uncertain. Germline V CDR1 and CDR2: SGHDT, YYEEEE. The CDR3 totals 13 residues. V lost 0 bases to trimming and J lost 4 bases, with 7 bases between them.

This clone was counted only a few times. V and J are TRBV4-2 and TRBJ2-3, with 10 bases lining up with TRBD2. The germline V gene has CDR1 LGHNA and CDR2 YNFKEQ. The CDR3 runs 14 residues. V lost 8 bases, J lost 3 bases, and 5 bases stayed unmatched. The CDR3, as DNA: TGTGCCAGCGCGAGCGGGGGGGCAACAGATACGCAGTATTTT. It translates to CASASGGATDTQYF.

There are a few counts of this clone. The J gene is TRBJ1-2, the V gene TRBV5-1; tentatively, D is TRBD1 (5 bases). Trimming cost V 0 bases and J 8 bases, with 17 bases left between them. The length of the CDR3 is 15 residues. Germline-derived CDR1 and CDR2 are SGHRS and YFSETQ. CDR3 residues: CASSLGGDSTDGYTF. As DNA, the CDR3 is TGCGCCAGCAGCTTGGGAGGGGATTCCACGGACGGCTACACCTTC. The entire variable domain, with the rest obtained from reference TRBV5-1 and TRBJ1-2, is as follows: KAGVTQTPRYLIKTRGQQVTLSCSPISGHRSVSWYQQTPGQGLQFLFEYFSETQRNKGNFPGRFSGRQFSNSRSEMNVSTLELGDSALYLCASSLGGDSTDGYTFGSGTRLTVV.